This T cell receptor (beta chain) was retrieved from a study of patients and donors after allogeneic stem cell transplantation. Each CDR3 protein is one row after TCRdb ran MiXCR on the RT-PCR reads. The sample includes about 410,000 distinct CDR3 sequences, 16% of them seen just once. The CDR3 contains 15 residues. The germline gives CDR1 LGHNA, CDR2 YSLEER. With V trimmed by 4 bases and J by 4 bases, 7 bases remained unmatched. This TCR was recovered from a human donor who was either an allogeneic HSCT recipient or a stem cell or donor lymphocyte infusion donor (not recorded which). It is not recorded whose cells these are; they may come from a transplant donor. Sample: blood, either unsorted or a sorted T cell fraction (not recorded which). The gene calls are TRBV4-3 and TRBJ1-2, with 9 bases fitting TRBD1. The CDR3 here is CASSPRDRVPYGYTF. The CDR3 DNA follows: TGCGCCAGCAGCCCCCGGGACAGGGTTCCCTATGGCTACACCTTC.